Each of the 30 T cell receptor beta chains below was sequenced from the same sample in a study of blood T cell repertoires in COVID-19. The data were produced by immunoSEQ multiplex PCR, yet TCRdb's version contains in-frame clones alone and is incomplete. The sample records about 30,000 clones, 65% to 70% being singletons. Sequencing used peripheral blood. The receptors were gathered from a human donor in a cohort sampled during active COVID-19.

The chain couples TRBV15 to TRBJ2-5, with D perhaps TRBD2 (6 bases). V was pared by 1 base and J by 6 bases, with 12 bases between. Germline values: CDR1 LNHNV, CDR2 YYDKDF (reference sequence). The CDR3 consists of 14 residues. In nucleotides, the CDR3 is TGTGCCACCAGCAGAGGGGCGGGGCCCAAGACCCAGTACTTC. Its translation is CATSRGAGPKTQYF.

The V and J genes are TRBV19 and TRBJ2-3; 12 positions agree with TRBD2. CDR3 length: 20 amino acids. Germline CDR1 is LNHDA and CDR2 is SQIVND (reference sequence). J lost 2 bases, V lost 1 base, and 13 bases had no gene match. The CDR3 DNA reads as TGTGCCAGTAGTATAGGCTCTAGCGGGGGGGCCGTTGAGCACACAGATACGCAGTATTTT. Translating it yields CASSIGSSGGAVEHTDTQYF. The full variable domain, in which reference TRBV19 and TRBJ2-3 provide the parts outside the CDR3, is DGGITQSPKYLFRKEGQNVTLSCEQNLNHDAMYWYRQDPGQGLRLIYYSQIVNDFQKGDIAEGYSVSREKKESFPLTVTSAQKNPTAFYLCASSIGSSGGAVEHTDTQYFGPGTRLTVL.

The CDR3, as DNA: TGTGCCAGCAGCCAAGACACCGGGACAGGAGGCTACGAGCAGTACTTC. It specifies CASSQDTGTGGYEQYF. V gene TRBV3-1 (or the pseudogene TRBV3-2) combines with J gene TRBJ2-7; TRBD1 agrees at 8 bases. After removal of 0 bases from V and 3 bases from J, the junction contained 7 bases not matched to a gene. CDR3 length: 16 amino acids. Germline loops: CDR1 LGHDT, CDR2 YNNKEL (reference sequence).

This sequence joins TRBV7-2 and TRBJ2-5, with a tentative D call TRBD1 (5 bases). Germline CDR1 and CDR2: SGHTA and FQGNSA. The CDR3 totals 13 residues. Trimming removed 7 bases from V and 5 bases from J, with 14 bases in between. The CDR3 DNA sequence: TGTGCCAGCAAGTCCAGGGCTGGGGAGACCCAGTACTTC. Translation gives CASKSRAGETQYF.

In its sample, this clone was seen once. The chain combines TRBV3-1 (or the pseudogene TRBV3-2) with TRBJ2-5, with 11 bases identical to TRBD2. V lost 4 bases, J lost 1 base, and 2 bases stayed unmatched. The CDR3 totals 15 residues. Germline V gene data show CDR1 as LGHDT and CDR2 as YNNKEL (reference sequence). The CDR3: CASSLGTSGQETQYF. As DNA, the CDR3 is TGTGCCAGCAGCCTAGGGACTAGCGGCCAAGAGACCCAGTACTTC.

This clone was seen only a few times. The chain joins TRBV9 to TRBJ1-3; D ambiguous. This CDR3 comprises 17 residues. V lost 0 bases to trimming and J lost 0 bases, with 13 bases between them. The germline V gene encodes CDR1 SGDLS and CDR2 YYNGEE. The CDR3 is CASSVGYITSSGNTIYF. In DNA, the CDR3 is TGTGCCAGCAGCGTAGGATACATCACCAGCTCTGGAAACACCATATATTTT.

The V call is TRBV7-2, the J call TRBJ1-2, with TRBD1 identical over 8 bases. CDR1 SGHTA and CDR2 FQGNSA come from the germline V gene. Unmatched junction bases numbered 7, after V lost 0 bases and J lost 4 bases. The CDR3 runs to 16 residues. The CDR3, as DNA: TGTGCCAGCAGCTTAGCGATTCACAGGGGGACCTATGGCTACACCTTC. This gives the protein CASSLAIHRGTYGYTF. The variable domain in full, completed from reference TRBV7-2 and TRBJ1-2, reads GAGVSQSPSNKVTEKGKDVELRCDPISGHTALYWYRQSLGQGLEFLIYFQGNSAPDKSGLPSDRFSAERTGGSVSTLTIQRTQQEDSAVYLCASSLAIHRGTYGYTFGSGTRLTVV.

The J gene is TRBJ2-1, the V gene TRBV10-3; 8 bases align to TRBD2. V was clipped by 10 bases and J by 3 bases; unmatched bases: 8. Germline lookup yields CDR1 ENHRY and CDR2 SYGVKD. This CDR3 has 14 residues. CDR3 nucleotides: TGTGCCACCACCTATAGCGGGATCTACAATGAGCAGTTCTTC. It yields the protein CATTYSGIYNEQFF.

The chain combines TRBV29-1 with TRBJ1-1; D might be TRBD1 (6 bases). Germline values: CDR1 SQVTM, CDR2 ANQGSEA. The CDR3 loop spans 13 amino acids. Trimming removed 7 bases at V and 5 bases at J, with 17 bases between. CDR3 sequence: CSGRQEVGTEAFF. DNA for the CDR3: TGCAGCGGGCGACAGGAGGTCGGGACTGAAGCTTTCTTT.

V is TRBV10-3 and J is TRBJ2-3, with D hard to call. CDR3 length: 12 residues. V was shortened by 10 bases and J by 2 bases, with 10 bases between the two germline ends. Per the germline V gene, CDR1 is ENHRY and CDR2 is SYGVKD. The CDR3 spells CATLANTDTQYF. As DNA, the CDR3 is TGTGCCACCTTAGCTAACACAGATACGCAGTATTTT.

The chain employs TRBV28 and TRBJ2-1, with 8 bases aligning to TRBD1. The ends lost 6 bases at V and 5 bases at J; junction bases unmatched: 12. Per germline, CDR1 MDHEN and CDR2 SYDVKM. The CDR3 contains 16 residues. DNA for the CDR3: TGTGCCAGCAGCCCCCAGGGACAGGAGGACGACAATGAGCAGTTCTTC. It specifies CASSPQGQEDDNEQFF. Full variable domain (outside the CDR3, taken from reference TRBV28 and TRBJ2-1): DVKVTQSSRYLVKRTGEKVFLECVQDMDHENMFWYRQDPGLGLRLIYFSYDVKMKEKGDIPEGYSVSREKKERFSLILESASTNQTSMYLCASSPQGQEDDNEQFFGPGTRLTVL.

CDR3 sequence: CAISETAGEGYTF. The CDR3, as DNA: TGTGCCATCAGTGAGACGGCAGGGGAAGGCTACACCTTC. V and J are TRBV10-3 and TRBJ1-2; a possible D gene is TRBD1 (6 bases). Trimming stripped 2 bases from V and 8 bases from J, with 12 bases between. CDR3 length: 13 residues. Germline CDR1 and CDR2: ENHRY and SYGVKD.

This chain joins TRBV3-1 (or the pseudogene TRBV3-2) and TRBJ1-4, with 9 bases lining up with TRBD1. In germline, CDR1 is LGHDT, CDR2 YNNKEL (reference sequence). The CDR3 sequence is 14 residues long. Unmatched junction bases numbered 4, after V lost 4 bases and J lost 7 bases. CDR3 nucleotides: TGTGCCAGCAGCCCTCAGACAGGGGGTGAAAAACTGTTTTTT. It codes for CASSPQTGGEKLFF.

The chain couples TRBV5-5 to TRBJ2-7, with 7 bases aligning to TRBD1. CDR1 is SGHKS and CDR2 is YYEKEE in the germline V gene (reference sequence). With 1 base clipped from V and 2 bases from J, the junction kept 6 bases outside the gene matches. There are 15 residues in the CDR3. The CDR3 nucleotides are TGTGCCAGCAGCTTGTCCGGACAGGAGGCCTACGAGCAGTACTTC. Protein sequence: CASSLSGQEAYEQYF.

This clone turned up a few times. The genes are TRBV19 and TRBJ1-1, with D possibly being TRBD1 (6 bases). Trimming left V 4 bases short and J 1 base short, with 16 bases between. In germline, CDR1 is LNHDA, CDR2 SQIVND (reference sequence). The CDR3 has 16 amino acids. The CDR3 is CASSTLTGTTNTEAFF. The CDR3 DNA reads TGTGCCAGTAGTACCTTAACAGGGACCACGAACACTGAAGCTTTCTTT.

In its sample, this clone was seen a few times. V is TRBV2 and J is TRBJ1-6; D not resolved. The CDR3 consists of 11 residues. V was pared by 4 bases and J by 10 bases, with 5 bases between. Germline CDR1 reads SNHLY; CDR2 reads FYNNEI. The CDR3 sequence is CASSVRSPLHF. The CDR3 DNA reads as TGTGCCAGCAGTGTGAGATCACCCCTCCACTTT.

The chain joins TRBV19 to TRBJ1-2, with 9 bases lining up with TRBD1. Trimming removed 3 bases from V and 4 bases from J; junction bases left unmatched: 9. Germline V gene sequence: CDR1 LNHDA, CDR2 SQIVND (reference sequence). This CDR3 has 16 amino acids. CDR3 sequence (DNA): TGTGCCAGTAGTATGGCCCCCGGGACAGGGAGCTATGGCTACACCTTC. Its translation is CASSMAPGTGSYGYTF.

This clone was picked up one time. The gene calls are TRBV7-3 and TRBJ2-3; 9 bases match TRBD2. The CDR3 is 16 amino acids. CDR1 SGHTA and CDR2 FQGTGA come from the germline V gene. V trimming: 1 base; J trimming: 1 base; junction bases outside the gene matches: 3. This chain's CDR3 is CASSLMVAGGTDTQYF. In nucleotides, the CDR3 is TGTGCCAGCAGCTTAATGGTAGCGGGGGGCACAGATACGCAGTATTTT. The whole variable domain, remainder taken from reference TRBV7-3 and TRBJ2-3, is GAGVSQTPSNKVTEKGKYVELRCDPISGHTALYWYRQSLGQGPEFLIYFQGTGAADDSGLPNDRFFAVRPEGSVSTLKIQRTERGDSAVYLCASSLMVAGGTDTQYFGPGTRLTVL.

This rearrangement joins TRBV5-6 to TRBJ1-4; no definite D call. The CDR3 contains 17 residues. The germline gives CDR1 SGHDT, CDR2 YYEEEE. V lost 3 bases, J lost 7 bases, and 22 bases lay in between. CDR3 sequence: CASSSRGVWQRGEKLFF. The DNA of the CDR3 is TGTGCCAGCAGCTCCCGCGGGGTCTGGCAGCGGGGTGAAAAACTGTTTTTT.

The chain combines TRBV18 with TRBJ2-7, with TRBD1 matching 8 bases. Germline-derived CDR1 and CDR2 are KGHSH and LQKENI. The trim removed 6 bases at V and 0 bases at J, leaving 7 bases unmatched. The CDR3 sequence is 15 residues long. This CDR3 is CASSHGQGYSYEQYF. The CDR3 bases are TGTGCCAGCTCCCACGGACAGGGCTACTCCTACGAGCAGTACTTC.

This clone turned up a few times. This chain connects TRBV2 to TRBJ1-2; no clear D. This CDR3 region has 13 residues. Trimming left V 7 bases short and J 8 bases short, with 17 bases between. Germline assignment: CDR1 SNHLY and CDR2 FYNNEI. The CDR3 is CASTPGSLYGYTF. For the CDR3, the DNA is TGTGCCAGCACCCCGGGATCCCTTTACGGCTACACCTTC.

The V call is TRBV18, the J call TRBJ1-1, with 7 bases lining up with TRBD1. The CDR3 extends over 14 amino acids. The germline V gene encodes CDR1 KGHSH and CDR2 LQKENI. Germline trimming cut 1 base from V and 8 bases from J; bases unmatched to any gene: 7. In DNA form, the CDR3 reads TGTGCCAGCTCACCACACGAAGGGACAGACGAAGCTTTCTTT. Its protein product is CASSPHEGTDEAFF.

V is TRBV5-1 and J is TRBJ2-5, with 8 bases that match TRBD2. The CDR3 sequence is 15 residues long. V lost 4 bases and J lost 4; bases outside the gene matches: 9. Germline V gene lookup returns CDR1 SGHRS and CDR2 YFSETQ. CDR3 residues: CASSPGLEGGETQYF. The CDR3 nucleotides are TGCGCCAGCAGCCCGGGACTAGAGGGAGGAGAGACCCAGTACTTC.

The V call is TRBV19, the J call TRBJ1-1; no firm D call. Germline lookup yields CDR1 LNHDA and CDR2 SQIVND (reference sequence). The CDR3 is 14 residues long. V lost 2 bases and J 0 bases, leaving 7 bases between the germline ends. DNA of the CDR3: TGTGCCAGTAGTATAAGGAGTTTGAACACTGAAGCTTTCTTT. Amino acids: CASSIRSLNTEAFF.

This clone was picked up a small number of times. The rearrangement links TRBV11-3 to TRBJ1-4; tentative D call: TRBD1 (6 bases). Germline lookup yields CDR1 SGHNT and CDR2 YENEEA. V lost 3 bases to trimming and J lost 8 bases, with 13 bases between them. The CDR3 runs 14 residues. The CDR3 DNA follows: TGTGCCAGCAGCTTGGGCTCCAGGGGAGAAAAACTGTTTTTT. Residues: CASSLGSRGEKLFF.

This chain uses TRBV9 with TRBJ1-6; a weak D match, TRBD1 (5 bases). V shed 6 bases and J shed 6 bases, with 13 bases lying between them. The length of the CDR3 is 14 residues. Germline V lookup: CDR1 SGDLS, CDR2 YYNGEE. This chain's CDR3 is CASTQGQANSPLHF. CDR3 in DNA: TGTGCCAGCACCCAGGGCCAGGCTAATTCACCCCTCCACTTT. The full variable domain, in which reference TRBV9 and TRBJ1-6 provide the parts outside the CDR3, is DSGVTQTPKHLITATGQRVTLRCSPRSGDLSVYWYQQSLDQGLQFLIQYYNGEERAKGNILERFSAQQFPDLHSELNLSSLELGDSALYFCASTQGQANSPLHFGNGTRLTVT.

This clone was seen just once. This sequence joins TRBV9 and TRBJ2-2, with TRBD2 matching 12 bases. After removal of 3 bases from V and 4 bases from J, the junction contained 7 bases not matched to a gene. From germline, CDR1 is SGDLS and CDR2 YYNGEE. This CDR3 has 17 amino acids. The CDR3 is CASSGSRLAGATGELFF. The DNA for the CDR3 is TGTGCCAGCAGCGGATCTCGACTAGCGGGAGCCACCGGGGAGCTGTTTTTT.

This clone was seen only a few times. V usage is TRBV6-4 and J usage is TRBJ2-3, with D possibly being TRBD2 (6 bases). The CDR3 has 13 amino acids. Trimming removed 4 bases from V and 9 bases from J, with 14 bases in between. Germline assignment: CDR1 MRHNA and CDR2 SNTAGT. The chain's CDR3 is CASSVDLRGTQYF. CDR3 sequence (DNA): TGTGCCAGCAGTGTAGACTTACGGGGGACGCAGTATTTT.

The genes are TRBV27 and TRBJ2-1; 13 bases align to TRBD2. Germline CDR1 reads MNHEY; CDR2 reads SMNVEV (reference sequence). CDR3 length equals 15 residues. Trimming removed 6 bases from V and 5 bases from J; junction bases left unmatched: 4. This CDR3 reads CASSQGTSGNNEQFF. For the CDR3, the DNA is TGTGCCAGCAGCCAGGGGACTAGCGGGAACAATGAGCAGTTCTTC.

CDR3 residues: CASRGGSYEQYF. The CDR3 DNA follows: TGTGCCAGCAGAGGGGGCAGTTACGAGCAGTACTTC. J is TRBJ2-7 and V is TRBV27; 7 nucleotides match TRBD1. There are 12 residues in the CDR3. Trimming at V came to 6 bases and at J to 4 bases, leaving 3 bases not matched to a gene. Germline values: CDR1 MNHEY, CDR2 SMNVEV (reference sequence).